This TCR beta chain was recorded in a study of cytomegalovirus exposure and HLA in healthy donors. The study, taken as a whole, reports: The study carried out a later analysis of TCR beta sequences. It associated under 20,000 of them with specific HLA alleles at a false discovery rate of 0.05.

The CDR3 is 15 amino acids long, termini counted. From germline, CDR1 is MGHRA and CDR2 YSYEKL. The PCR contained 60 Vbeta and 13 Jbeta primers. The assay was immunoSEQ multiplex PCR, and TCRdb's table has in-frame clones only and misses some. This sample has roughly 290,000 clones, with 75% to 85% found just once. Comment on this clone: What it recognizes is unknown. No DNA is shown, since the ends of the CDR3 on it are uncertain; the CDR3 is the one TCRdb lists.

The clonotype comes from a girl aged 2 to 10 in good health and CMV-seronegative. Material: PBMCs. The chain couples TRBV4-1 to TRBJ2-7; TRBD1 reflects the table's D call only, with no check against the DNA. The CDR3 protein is CASSLRAGTGVEQYF.